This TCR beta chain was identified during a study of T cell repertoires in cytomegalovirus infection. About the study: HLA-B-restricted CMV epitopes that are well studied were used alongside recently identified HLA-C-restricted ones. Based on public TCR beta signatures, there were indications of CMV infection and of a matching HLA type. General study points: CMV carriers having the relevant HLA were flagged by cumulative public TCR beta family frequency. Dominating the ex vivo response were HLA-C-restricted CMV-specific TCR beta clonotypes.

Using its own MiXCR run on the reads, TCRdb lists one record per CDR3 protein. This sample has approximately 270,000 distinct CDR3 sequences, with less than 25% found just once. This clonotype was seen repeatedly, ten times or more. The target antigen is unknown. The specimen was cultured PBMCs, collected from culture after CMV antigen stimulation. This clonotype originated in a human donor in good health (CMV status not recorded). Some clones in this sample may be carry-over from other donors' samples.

CDR3 loop: CASSLIGDGETQYF. The CDR3 bases are TGTGCCAGCAGCTTAATTGGGGACGGGGAGACCCAGTACTTC. The chain links TRBV7-2 to TRBJ2-5; the D call may be TRBD1 or TRBD2 (5 bases each). This CDR3 has 14 residues. The V gene lost 2 bases and the J gene lost 5 bases, with 12 bases spanning the gap. Looked up from germline, CDR1 is SGHTA and CDR2 is FQGNSA.